Given below is one T cell receptor (beta chain) in context. Its recognized antigen is unknown. No base-level quality is on record; no much larger clone is a single base apart. CDR1 and CDR2, looked up from the germline V gene, are SNHLY and FYNNEI. The germline V and J ends show losses of 4 bases and 6 bases respectively, and no gene match explains 3 bases of the junction. From the cysteine through the phenylalanine, the CDR3 covers 13 amino acids. The kept DNA is CDR3 alone, 39 bases in frame from the first base. Every donor was a healthy Caucasian. Three pairs of female monozygotic twins, all aged roughly 18 to 29 years, were included in the twin cohort. Peripheral blood mononuclear cells were the source from which RNA for the TCR libraries was isolated. This sample stems from a study of identical twins (dated by TCRdb to 2016 to 2017). Turning to the overall study: TCR alpha and beta repertoires from monozygotic twins, unrelated adults of various ages and cord blood were deep-sequenced to test whether fetal clonotypes persist. To rule out contamination, the twin experiments were replicated at different times with different library preparation protocols.

The full study reports these points: Because the same donors could not be followed over many years, the conclusions relied on cross-sectional statistical analysis. In monozygotic twins, out-of-frame TCR alpha sharing was systematically underestimated by recombination models, although the models agreed with sharing between unrelated individuals. Out-of-frame TCR alpha sequences shared between twins showed an excess of low generation-probability sequences compared with coincidental sharing between unrelated individuals. Abundant cord blood beta clonotypes carried fewer insertions; young adult naive repertoires showed a weaker similar trend, while memory repertoires showed none. Zero-insertion analyses could be partly confounded by invariant T cells such as MAIT and iNKT, though diverse VJ usage argued against such confounding for most clonotypes. A weaker excess of twin sharing was found in beta out-of-frame sequences because the signal-to-noise ratio was lowered by fewer shared sequences.

The library was generated by 5' RACE. The listed sequencing device is Illumina HiSeq 2000. Template switching introduced a universal primer binding site; the final cDNA contained a unique molecular identifier, enabling accurate counting of TCR cDNA molecules. Specific primers in the conserved constant-segment region were used to synthesize first-strand cDNA for TCR alpha and beta chains. Each cDNA library was double barcoded, with a SMART-Mk sample barcode plus Illumina barcodes, to control for contamination. Two successive PCR steps introduced TruSeq adapter sequences along with Illumina sample barcodes. Sequencing of the TCR alpha and beta cDNA libraries was done on the Illumina HiSeq platform using custom primers. As for the original processing: Unique molecular identifiers were extracted from raw reads with MiGEC, and CDR3 positions were determined with MiXCR. For each individual, recombination models were inferred using an EM algorithm with the repgenHMM and IGoR tools. The analysis of shared clonotypes was done with the tcR package in R, with sharing normalized by the product of cloneset sizes. To study raw recombination without the effects of thymic and clonal selection, out-of-frame nonproductive sequences were analyzed. TCRdb reran the public reads through fastp at Q25 and MiXCR, keeping productive beta chains. Merged by CDR3 protein, the rows form single entries marked with the most common genes and DNA. None of the V and J calls come from the authors' own analysis; TCRdb made them. Recorded for this sample are around 570,000 distinct CDR3 sequences; approximately 9.6% of them occurred a single time. 2.5% to 3% of the sample goes to the ten largest clones.

The sample was also linked to a second study, of yellow fever vaccine responses in identical twins. Looking at the second paper: According to the authors, in identical twins the way T cells responded to vaccination appeared partly convergent and partly personalized. In the study, vaccine-responding T cell clones were precisely tracked in identical twins.

Sequencing input: PBMCs. This receptor was identified in a woman between 18 and 30 years old in good health. The V gene is TRBV2 and the J gene is TRBJ2-7, and 10 junctional nucleotides match TRBD1. The CDR3: CASSGWTGGEQYF. The bases read TGTGCCAGCAGTGGATGGACAGGGGGCGAGCAGTACTTC.